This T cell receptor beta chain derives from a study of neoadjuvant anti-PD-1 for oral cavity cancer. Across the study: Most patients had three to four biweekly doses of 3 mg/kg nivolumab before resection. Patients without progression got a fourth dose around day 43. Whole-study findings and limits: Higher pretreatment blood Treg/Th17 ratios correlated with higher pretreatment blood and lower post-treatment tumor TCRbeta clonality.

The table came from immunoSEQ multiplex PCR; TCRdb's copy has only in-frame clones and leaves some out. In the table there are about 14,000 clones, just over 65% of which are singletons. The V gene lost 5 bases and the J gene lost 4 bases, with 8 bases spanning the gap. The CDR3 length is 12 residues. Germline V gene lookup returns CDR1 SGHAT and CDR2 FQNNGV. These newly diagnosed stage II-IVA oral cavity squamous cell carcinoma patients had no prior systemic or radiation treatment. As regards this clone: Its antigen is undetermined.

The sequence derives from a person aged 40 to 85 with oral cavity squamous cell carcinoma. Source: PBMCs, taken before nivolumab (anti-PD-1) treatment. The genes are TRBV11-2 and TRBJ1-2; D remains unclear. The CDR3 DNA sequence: TGTGCCAGCAGCACCGTAGGCTATGGCTACACCTTC. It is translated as CASSTVGYGYTF.